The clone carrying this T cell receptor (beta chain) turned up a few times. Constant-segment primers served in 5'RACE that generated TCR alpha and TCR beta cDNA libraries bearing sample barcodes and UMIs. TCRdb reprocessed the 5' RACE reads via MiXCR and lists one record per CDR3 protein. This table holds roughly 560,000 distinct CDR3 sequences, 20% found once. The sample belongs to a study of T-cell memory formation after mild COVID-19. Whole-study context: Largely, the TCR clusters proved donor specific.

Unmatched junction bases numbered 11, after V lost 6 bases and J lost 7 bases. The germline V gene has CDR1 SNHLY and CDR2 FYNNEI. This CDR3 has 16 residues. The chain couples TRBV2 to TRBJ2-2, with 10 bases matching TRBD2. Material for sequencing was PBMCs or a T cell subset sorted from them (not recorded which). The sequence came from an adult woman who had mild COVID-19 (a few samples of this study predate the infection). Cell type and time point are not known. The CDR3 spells CASSPNPSGSNGELFF. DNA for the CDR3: TGTGCCAGCAGCCCAAACCCTAGCGGGAGTAACGGGGAGCTGTTTTTT.